This entry describes one TCR beta chain. Antigen specificity is unknown. The V gene's germline CDR1 is DFQATT and CDR2 SNEGSKA (reference sequence). This CDR3 comprises 14 residues. V dropped 2 bases and J dropped 2; count of bases not matched to a gene: 3. PCR was performed a second time for about 6 to 12 cycles using a sample-barcoded 5' primer and a J-beta primer mix. TCRdb ran MiXCR on the 5' RACE reads and lists one entry per CDR3 protein. The sample lists 700,000 to 900,000 distinct CDR3 sequences; roughly 24% were seen once. The data derive from a study of blood T cells in healthy people across ages. General observations from the study: With age, beta diversity per million T cells declined roughly linearly, significantly by 30 to 40. As naive T cell percentage varied, TCR beta diversity correlated strongly with it.

This same sample was also taken into another study, of T cells of mothers and their children. As that report states: Samples were provided by three healthy Caucasian mothers and their six children. The overlap seen between related mothers and children slightly exceeded that of unrelated pairs, though not significantly.

This clonotype was sampled from a boy younger than 18 in good health. The chain couples TRBV20-1 to TRBJ2-3; 8 bases fit TRBD2. The sequenced sample was blood. The CDR3 DNA reads TGCAGTGCTAGAATAGCGGGGAACACAGATACGCAGTATTTT. It translates to CSARIAGNTDTQYF.